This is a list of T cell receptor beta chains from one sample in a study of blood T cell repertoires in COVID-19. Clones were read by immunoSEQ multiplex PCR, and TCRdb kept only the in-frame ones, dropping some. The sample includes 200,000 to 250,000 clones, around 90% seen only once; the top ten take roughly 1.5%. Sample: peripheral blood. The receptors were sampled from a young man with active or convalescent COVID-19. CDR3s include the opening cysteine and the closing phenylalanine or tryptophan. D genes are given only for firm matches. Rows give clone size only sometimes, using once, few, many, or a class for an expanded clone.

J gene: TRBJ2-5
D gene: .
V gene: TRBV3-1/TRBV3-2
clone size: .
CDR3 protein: CASSQETVLQETQYF
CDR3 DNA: TGTGCCAGCAGCCAAGAAACGGTGCTCCAAGAGACCCAGTACTTC

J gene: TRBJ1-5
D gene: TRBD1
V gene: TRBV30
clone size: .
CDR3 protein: CAWGQGSRQPQHF
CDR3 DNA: TGTGCCTGGGGACAGGGGAGCAGACAGCCCCAGCATTTT

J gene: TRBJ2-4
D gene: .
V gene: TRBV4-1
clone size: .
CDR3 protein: CASSLKPRGTQVGAKNIQYF
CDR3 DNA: TGCGCCAGCAGCCTTAAGCCTCGCGGGACTCAGGTGGGAGCCAAAAACATTCAGTACTTC

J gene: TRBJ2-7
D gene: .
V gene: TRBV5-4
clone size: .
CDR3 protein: CASSLGTVAYEQYF
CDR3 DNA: TGTGCCAGCAGCTTGGGGACAGTCGCCTACGAGCAGTACTTC

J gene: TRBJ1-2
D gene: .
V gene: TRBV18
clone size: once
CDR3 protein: CASSPLGVTNYGYTF
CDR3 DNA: TGTGCCAGCTCACCCCTAGGCGTTACAAACTATGGCTACACCTTC

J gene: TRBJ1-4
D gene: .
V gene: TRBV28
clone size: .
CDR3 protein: CASRTVNEKLFF
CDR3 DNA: TGTGCCAGCAGAACAGTAAATGAAAAACTGTTTTTT

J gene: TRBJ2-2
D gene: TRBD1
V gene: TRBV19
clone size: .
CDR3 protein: CASSIFRGTGELFF
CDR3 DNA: TGTGCCAGTAGTATCTTCAGGGGGACCGGGGAGCTGTTTTTT

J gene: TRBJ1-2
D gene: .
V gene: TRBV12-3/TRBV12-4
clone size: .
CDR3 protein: CASSYGRAYGYTF
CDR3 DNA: TGTGCCAGCAGTTATGGCCGTGCCTATGGCTACACCTTC

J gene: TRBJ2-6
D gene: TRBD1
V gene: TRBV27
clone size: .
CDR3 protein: CASRWTGNRRGANVLTF
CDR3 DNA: TGTGCCAGCAGATGGACAGGAAACCGCCGCGGGGCCAACGTCCTGACTTTC

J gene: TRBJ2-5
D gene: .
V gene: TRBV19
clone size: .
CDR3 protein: CASSPARMRDETQYF
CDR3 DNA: TGTGCCAGTAGTCCAGCCCGGATGAGGGATGAGACCCAGTACTTC

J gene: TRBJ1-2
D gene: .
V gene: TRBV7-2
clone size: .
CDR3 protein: CASSFQVRTETNYGYTF
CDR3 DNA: TGTGCCAGCAGCTTTCAGGTCAGGACAGAGACTAACTATGGCTACACCTTC

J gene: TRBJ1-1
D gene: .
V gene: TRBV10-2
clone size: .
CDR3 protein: CASTEATVREAFF
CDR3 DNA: TGCGCCAGCACAGAGGCCACGGTTCGTGAAGCTTTCTTT

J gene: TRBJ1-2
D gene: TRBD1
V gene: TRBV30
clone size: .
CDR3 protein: CAWNLQGNYGYTF
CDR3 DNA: TGTGCCTGGAATCTACAGGGGAACTATGGCTACACCTTC

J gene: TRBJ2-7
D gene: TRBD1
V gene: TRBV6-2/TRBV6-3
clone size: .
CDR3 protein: CASSRDRSYEQYF
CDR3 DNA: TGTGCCAGCAGCAGGGACAGAAGTTACGAGCAGTACTTC

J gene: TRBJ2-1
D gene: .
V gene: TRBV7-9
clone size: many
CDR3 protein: CASRRPPYNEQFF
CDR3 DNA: TGTGCCAGCAGGAGGCCCCCATACAATGAGCAGTTCTTC

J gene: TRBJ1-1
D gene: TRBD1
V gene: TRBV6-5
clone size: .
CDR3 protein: CASDRVVTEAFF
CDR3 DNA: TGTGCCAGCGACAGGGTGGTCACTGAAGCTTTCTTT

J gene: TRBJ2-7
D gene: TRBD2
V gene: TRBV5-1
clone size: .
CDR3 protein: CASSPVPGLAASYEQYF
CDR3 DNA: TGCGCCAGCAGCCCAGTCCCGGGACTAGCGGCCTCCTACGAGCAGTACTTC

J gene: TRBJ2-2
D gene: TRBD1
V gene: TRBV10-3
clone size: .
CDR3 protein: CAIGGTGRNTGELFF
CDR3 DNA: TGTGCCATCGGGGGGACAGGGAGGAACACCGGGGAGCTGTTTTTT

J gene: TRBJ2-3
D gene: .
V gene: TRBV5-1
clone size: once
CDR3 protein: CASSGAQSTDTQYF
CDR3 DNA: TGCGCCAGCAGCGGAGCCCAGAGCACAGATACGCAGTATTTT

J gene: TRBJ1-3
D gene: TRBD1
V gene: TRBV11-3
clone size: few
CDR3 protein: CASSLGQGAGNTIYF
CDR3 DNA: TGTGCCAGCAGCTTGGGACAGGGGGCTGGAAACACCATATATTTT

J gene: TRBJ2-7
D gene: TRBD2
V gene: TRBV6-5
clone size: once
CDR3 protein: CASDVLAGPSEQYF
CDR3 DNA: TGTGCCAGCGACGTACTAGCGGGCCCCTCTGAGCAGTACTTC

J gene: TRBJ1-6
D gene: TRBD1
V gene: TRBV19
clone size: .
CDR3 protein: CASSPGQGNSPLHF
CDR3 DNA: TGTGCCAGTAGTCCGGGACAGGGGAATTCACCCCTCCACTTT

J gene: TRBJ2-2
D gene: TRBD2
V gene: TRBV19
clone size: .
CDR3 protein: CASKPGPAGGPGELFF
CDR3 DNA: TGTGCCAGTAAGCCCGGGCCAGCGGGAGGTCCCGGGGAGCTGTTTTTT

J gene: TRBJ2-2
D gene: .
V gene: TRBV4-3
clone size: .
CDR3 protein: CASSQESPTGELFF
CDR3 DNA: TGCGCCAGCAGCCAAGAGAGTCCCACCGGGGAGCTGTTTTTT

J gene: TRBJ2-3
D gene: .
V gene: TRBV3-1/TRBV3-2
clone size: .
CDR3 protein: CASSREGTDTQYF
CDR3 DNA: TGTGCCAGCAGCCGGGAGGGCACAGATACGCAGTATTTT

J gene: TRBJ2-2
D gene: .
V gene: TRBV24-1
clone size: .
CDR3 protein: CATSDSSLGGRRTGELFF
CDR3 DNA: TGTGCCACCAGTGATTCCTCACTCGGAGGGAGGAGGACCGGGGAGCTGTTTTTT

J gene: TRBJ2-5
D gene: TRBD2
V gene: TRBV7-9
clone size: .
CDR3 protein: CASSSHSGYKETQYF
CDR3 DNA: TGTGCCAGCAGCTCCCATAGCGGGTATAAAGAGACCCAGTACTTC

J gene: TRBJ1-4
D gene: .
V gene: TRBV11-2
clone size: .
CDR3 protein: CASSLEVVPSEKLFF
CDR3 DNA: TGTGCCAGCAGCCTCGAGGTCGTACCGAGTGAAAAACTGTTTTTT

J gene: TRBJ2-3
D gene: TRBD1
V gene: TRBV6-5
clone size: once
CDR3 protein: CASSYSQGATQYF
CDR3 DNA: TGTGCCAGCAGTTACTCACAGGGGGCTACGCAGTATTTT

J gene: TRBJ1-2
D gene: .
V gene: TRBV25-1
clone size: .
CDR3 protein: CASGQTGLYGYTF
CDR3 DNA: TGTGCCAGCGGACAGACAGGCCTTTATGGCTACACCTTC

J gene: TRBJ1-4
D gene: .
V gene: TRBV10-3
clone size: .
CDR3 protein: CAISESGGFKLFF
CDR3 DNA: TGTGCCATCAGTGAGTCGGGGGGGTTCAAACTGTTTTTT

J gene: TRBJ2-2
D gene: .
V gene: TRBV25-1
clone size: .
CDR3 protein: CASSEYFGGELFF
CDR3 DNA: TGTGCCAGCAGTGAATACTTCGGCGGGGAGCTGTTTTTT

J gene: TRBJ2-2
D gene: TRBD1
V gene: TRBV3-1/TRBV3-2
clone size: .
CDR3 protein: CASSLRQGTGELFF
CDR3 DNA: TGTGCCAGCAGCCTTAGACAGGGGACCGGGGAGCTGTTTTTT

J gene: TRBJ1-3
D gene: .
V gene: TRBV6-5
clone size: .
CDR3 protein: CASSQGDPGNTIYF
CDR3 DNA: TGTGCCAGCAGCCAGGGTGACCCTGGAAACACCATATATTTT

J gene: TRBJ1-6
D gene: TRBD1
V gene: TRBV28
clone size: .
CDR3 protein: CATGDSYSPLHF
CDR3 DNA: TGTGCCACCGGGGACAGCTATTCACCCCTCCACTTT

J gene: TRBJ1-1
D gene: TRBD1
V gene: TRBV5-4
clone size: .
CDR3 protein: CASSLGSNRGVTEAFF
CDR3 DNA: TGTGCCAGCAGCCTGGGGTCCAACAGGGGTGTCACTGAAGCTTTCTTT

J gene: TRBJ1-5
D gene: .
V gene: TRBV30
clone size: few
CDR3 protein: CAWSLGGARQPQHF
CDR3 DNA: TGTGCCTGGAGTTTGGGGGGGGCGAGGCAGCCCCAGCATTTT

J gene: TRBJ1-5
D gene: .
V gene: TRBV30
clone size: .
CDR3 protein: CAWSTAVGQPQHF
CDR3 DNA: TGTGCCTGGAGTACGGCGGTTGGTCAGCCCCAGCATTTT

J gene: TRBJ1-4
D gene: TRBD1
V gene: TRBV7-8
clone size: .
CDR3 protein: CASSLRDSRYNEKLFF
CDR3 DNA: TGTGCCAGCAGCCTACGGGACAGCCGGTATAATGAAAAACTGTTTTTT

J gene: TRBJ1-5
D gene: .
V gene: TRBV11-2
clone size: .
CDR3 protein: CASSLGAGEPQHF
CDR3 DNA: TGTGCCAGCAGCTTAGGTGCAGGGGAGCCCCAGCATTTT

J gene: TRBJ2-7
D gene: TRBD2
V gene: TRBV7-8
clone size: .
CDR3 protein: CASSLASRTGGVGEQYF
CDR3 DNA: TGTGCCAGCAGCTTAGCGTCTCGGACGGGAGGGGTAGGCGAGCAGTACTTC

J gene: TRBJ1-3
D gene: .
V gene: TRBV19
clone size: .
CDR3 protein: CASSLVVRGGNTIYF
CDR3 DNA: TGTGCCAGTAGTCTCGTCGTCCGGGGAGGAAACACCATATATTTT

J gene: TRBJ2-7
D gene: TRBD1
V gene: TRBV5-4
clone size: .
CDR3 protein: CASSFGTGLTYEQYF
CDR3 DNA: TGTGCCAGCAGCTTTGGGACAGGGCTAACCTACGAGCAGTACTTC

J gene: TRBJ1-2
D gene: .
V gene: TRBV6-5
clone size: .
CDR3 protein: CASSYFRGEDGYTF
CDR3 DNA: TGTGCCAGCAGTTACTTCCGGGGGGAAGATGGCTACACCTTC

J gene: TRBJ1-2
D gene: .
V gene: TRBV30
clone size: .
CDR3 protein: CAWSVRRGSGYGYTF
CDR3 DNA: TGTGCCTGGAGTGTACGGAGAGGGTCAGGCTATGGCTACACCTTC

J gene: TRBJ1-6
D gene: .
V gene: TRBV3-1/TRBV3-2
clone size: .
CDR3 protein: CASSQVQGSSPLHF
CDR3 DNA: TGTGCCAGCAGCCAAGTCCAAGGGAGTTCACCCCTCCACTTT

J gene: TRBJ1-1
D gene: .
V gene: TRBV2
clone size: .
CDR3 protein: CAIAAPTQEAFF
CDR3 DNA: TGTGCCATTGCGGCACCAACCCAGGAAGCTTTCTTT

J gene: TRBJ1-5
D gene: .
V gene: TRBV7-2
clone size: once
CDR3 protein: CASSLNLNQPQHF
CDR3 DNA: TGTGCCAGCAGCCTGAACTTGAATCAGCCCCAGCATTTT

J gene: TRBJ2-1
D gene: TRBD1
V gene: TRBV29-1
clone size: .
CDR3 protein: CSGYRGDYNEQFF
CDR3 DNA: TGCAGCGGGTACAGGGGGGACTACAATGAGCAGTTCTTC

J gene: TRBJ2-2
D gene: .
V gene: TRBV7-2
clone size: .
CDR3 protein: CASSIRSGLTNTGELFF
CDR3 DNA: TGTGCCAGCAGTATTAGATCGGGACTTACTAACACCGGGGAGCTGTTTTTT

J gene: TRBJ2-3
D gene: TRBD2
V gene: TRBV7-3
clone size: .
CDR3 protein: CASSQAGGSTDTQYF
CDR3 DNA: TGTGCCAGCAGCCAAGCGGGAGGAAGCACAGATACGCAGTATTTT

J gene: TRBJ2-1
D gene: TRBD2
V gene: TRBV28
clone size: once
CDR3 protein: CASRTSVVEGLVVYNEQFF
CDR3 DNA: TGTGCCAGCAGAACTAGCGTTGTGGAGGGACTAGTGGTTTACAATGAGCAGTTCTTC

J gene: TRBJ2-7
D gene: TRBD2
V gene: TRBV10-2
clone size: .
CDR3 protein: CASLPGLAGSEQYF
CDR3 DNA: TGCGCCAGCTTACCGGGACTAGCGGGAAGCGAGCAGTACTTC

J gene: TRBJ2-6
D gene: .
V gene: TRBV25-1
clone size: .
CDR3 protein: CASSGRRPGANVLTF
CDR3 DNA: TGTGCCAGCAGTGGCAGGCGACCTGGGGCCAACGTCCTGACTTTC